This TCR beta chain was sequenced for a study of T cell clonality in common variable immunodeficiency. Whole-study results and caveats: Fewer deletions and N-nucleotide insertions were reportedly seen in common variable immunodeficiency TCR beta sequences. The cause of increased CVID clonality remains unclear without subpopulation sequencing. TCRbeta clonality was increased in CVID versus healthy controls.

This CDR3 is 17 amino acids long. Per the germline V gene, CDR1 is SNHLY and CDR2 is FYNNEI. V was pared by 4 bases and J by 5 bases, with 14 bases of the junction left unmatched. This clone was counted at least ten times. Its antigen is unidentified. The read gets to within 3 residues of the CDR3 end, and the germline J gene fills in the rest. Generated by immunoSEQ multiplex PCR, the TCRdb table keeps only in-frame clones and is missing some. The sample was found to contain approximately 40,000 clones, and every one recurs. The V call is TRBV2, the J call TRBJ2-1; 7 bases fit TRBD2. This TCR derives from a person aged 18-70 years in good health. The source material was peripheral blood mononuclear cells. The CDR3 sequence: CASSAALSGLLNNEQFF. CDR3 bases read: TGTGCCAGCAGTGCGGCCTTGTCGGGACTACTAAACAATGAG.